Each of the 18 T cell receptor beta chains below was sequenced from the same sample in a study of blood T cell repertoires in COVID-19 (dated by TCRdb to the early 2020s). Library creation used the immunoSEQ multiplex PCR assay. The table comes from immuneACCESS by way of TCRdb, which keeps in-frame sequences with V and J called. Part of the clones is missing from these tables; in studies checked, under half for an unresolved V gene and the rest for unknown reasons. Across this sample there are 100,000 or so clones, with roughly four fifths seen only once. Approximately 9% of the sample comes from the top ten. The sample was peripheral blood. Receptors originate from a woman between 65 and 79 years old with acute or convalescent COVID-19.

The CDR3 reads CASSYSLNQPQHF. CDR3 DNA: TGTGCCAGCAGTTACAGTCTCAATCAGCCCCAGCATTTT. The V call is TRBV28, the J call TRBJ1-5, with no clear D. Trimming pared 4 bases from V and 3 bases from J, leaving 7 bases between. CDR3 length: 13 residues. Germline lookup yields CDR1 MDHEN and CDR2 SYDVKM.

This clone was counted between two and nine times. The J gene is TRBJ2-2, the V gene TRBV6-4, with a weak D call TRBD1 (5 bases). CDR3 size: 12 residues. The V gene lost 3 bases and the J gene lost 8 bases, with 7 bases spanning the gap. Germline V lookup: CDR1 MRHNA, CDR2 SNTAGT. The CDR3 sequence: CASSDRTGELFF. The CDR3 region has the DNA TGTGCCAGCAGTGATAGGACAGGGGAGCTGTTTTTT.

V and J are TRBV5-1 and TRBJ1-1; D ambiguous. CDR3 length equals 15 residues. V was cut by 2 bases and J by 1 base, with 12 bases left in between. Germline CDR1 and CDR2: SGHRS and YFSETQ. DNA for the CDR3: TGCGCCAGCAGCTTATGGGGAGGTCGGAACACTGAAGCTTTCTTT. Amino acids: CASSLWGGRNTEAFF. Full variable domain (outside the CDR3, taken from reference TRBV5-1 and TRBJ1-1): KAGVTQTPRYLIKTRGQQVTLSCSPISGHRSVSWYQQTPGQGLQFLFEYFSETQRNKGNFPGRFSGRQFSNSRSEMNVSTLELGDSALYLCASSLWGGRNTEAFFGQGTRLTVV.

The rearrangement uses TRBV5-5 and TRBJ2-1, with D perhaps TRBD1 (6 bases). CDR3 length: 15 residues. V lost 1 base and J lost 10, with 18 bases in between. CDR1 and CDR2 (germline): SGHKS, YYEKEE (reference sequence). The CDR3 protein is CASSLSPTGSKEQFF. The CDR3 bases are TGTGCCAGCAGCTTGTCTCCGACAGGTTCTAAGGAGCAGTTCTTC.

For the CDR3, the DNA is TGTGCCAGCAGTTTATCAGGGAGGCAGCCCCAGCATTTT. Protein product: CASSLSGRQPQHF. The genes are TRBV27 and TRBJ1-5; D gene unclear. The CDR3 is 13 residues long. Germline CDR1 is MNHEY and CDR2 is SMNVEV (reference sequence). V gave up 0 bases and J gave up 7 bases, with 7 bases separating them.

The chain recombines TRBV4-1 with TRBJ2-1; TRBD1 matches at 8 bases. Germline lookup yields CDR1 MGHRA and CDR2 YSYEKL. Trimming at V came to 1 base and at J to 6 bases, leaving 8 bases not matched to a gene. This CDR3 is built from 16 residues. In DNA, the CDR3 is TGCGCCAGCAGCCAAGGAAGAGGACAGGGAAGCAATGAGCAGTTCTTC. It encodes CASSQGRGQGSNEQFF.

The V and J genes are TRBV10-3 and TRBJ2-1, with a weak D call TRBD2 (6 bases). The germline V and J ends were trimmed by 3 bases and 2 bases, with 11 bases remaining between them. This CDR3 spans 15 amino acids. CDR1 is ENHRY, CDR2 SYGVKD, per germline. The DNA for the CDR3 is TGTGCCATCAGTGACTTAGCGGACACCTACAATGAGCAGTTCTTC. Its translation is CAISDLADTYNEQFF.

This sequence joins TRBV7-6 and TRBJ2-1; TRBD2 might be the D (6 bases). V lost 5 bases and J 4 bases, leaving 15 bases between the germline ends. Germline V gene data show CDR1 as SGHVS and CDR2 as FNYEAQ. This CDR3 contains 15 residues. The CDR3 DNA reads as TGTGCCAGCAGCGAAGAAGCTAGCGCTTACAATGAGCAGTTCTTC. As protein: CASSEEASAYNEQFF.

This chain joins TRBV9 and TRBJ1-1; 7 bases fit TRBD1. CDR3 length: 12 amino acids. The ends lost 2 bases at V and 8 bases at J; junction bases unmatched: 3. Germline values: CDR1 SGDLS, CDR2 YYNGEE. CDR3 DNA: TGTGCCAGCAGCGTGGGACAGAGCGAAGCTTTCTTT. Translated, it gives CASSVGQSEAFF.

V usage is TRBV6-2 or TRBV6-3 and J usage is TRBJ2-1, with 10 bases identical to TRBD2. CDR3 length: 17 residues. The germline gives CDR1 MNHEY, CDR2 SVGEGT. With V trimmed by 6 bases and J by 2 bases, 10 bases remained unmatched. CDR3 amino acids: CASSPRPSGSTYNEQFF. The CDR3 DNA sequence: TGTGCCAGCAGCCCGAGACCTAGCGGGAGCACCTACAATGAGCAGTTCTTC.

In DNA form, the CDR3 reads TGTGCCAGCAGTGCCGGGGGGATCGCCTATGGCTACACCTTC. It codes for CASSAGGIAYGYTF. The rearrangement uses TRBV6-2 or TRBV6-3 and TRBJ1-2; D might be TRBD1 (5 bases). Trimming cost V 5 bases and J 4 bases, with 14 bases left between them. The CDR3 sequence is 14 residues long. Germline CDR1 and CDR2: MNHEY and SVGEGT.

This clone has more than one count but fewer than ten. The chain employs TRBV10-3 and TRBJ2-2; 10 bases are a match to TRBD1. The V gene's germline CDR1 is ENHRY and CDR2 SYGVKD. The ends lost 6 bases at V and 5 bases at J; junction bases unmatched: 9. The CDR3 consists of 16 residues. CDR3 sequence reads: CAISADRGRRTGELFF. The CDR3 DNA is TGTGCCATCAGCGCCGACAGGGGGCGCCGGACCGGGGAGCTGTTTTTT.

A remark on this clone: A read error may account for a junction end that differs from germline. The chain employs TRBV6-1 and TRBJ1-2; 10 bases are a match to TRBD1. Germline V gene sequence: CDR1 MNHNS, CDR2 SASEGT. The CDR3 runs to 16 residues. CDR3 residues: CASREGAGTGVYGYTF. CDR3 DNA sequence: TGTGCCAGCAGAGAAGGAGCCGGGACAGGGGTGTATGGCTACACCTTC.

The chain recombines TRBV19 with TRBJ2-2, with TRBD2 matching 14 bases. Germline loops: CDR1 LNHDA, CDR2 SQIVND (reference sequence). After removal of 6 bases from V and 2 bases from J, the junction contained 8 bases not matched to a gene. The CDR3 loop spans 18 amino acids. CDR3 region: CASRKPGLAGVNTGELFF. In nucleotides, the CDR3 is TGTGCCAGTAGGAAACCGGGACTAGCGGGAGTTAACACCGGGGAGCTGTTTTTT.

This sequence joins TRBV7-6 and TRBJ2-5; 7 nucleotides align to TRBD2. Germline V gene sequence: CDR1 SGHVS, CDR2 FNYEAQ. With 2 bases clipped from V and 5 bases from J, the junction kept 14 bases outside the gene matches. This CDR3 has 17 amino acids. CDR3: CASSLLSRLSGAETQYF. The CDR3 nucleotides read TGTGCCAGCAGCTTATTATCGCGGTTGAGCGGGGCGGAGACCCAGTACTTC.

The rearrangement uses TRBV20-1 and TRBJ2-7; 7 bases line up with TRBD2. This CDR3 comprises 14 residues. The germline V gene encodes CDR1 DFQATT and CDR2 SNEGSKA (reference sequence). V shed 3 bases and J 1 base; nucleotides not matched to a gene: 6. The CDR3 sequence: CSASQGGRSYEQYF. In DNA form, the CDR3 reads TGCAGTGCTAGTCAGGGAGGGAGATCCTACGAGCAGTACTTC.

The J gene is TRBJ2-7, the V gene TRBV24-1, with D hard to call. V lost 0 bases and J 6 bases, leaving 17 bases between the germline ends. CDR1 and CDR2 from the germline V gene are KGHDR and SFDVKD. This CDR3 is 16 amino acids long. The DNA for the CDR3 is TGTGCCACCAGTGATTTGTTGAGGCCCGACCGCTTCGAGCAGTACTTC. It yields the protein CATSDLLRPDRFEQYF.

This sequence joins TRBV7-3 and TRBJ2-7, with D perhaps matching TRBD2 (6 bases). From germline, CDR1 is SGHTA and CDR2 FQGTGA. The CDR3 sequence is 16 residues long. V shed 5 bases and J shed 0 bases, with 17 bases lying between them. CDR3 loop: CASSPNGSASSYEQYF. Here the CDR3 DNA reads TGTGCCAGCAGCCCCAACGGGAGCGCCAGCTCCTACGAGCAGTACTTC.